This passage covers 14 T cell receptor beta chains from one sample sequenced in a study of molecular identifiers for immune sequencing clone quantification (dated by TCRdb to between 2018 and 2020). The protocol used for the library was PCR. Reads for this sample came from a NextSeq 500. The public reads were run again by TCRdb, first through fastp at Q25 and then through MiXCR, and only productive beta chains were kept. Rows with one shared CDR3 protein collapse into an entry with the most common genes and DNA. Here the sample has around 300,000 distinct CDR3 sequences; 24% occur a single time. The ten most abundant clones make up roughly 0.7% of the sample. The source material was naive CD8+ T cells from blood, with Jurkat cell RNA spiked in. Reading the label with the study, this specimen's cell subset or site is: FACS-sorted CD8+CD4-CCR7+CD45RA+ naive T cells. Every receptor here comes from a human donor in good health. Some libraries in this study had Jurkat cell RNA spiked in.

This clonotype was counted at least ten times. CDR3 in amino acids: CASSNGTGDQPQHF. Here the CDR3 DNA reads TGTGCCAGCAGCAATGGGACAGGGGATCAGCCCCAGCATTTT. The chain uses TRBV7-9 and TRBJ1-5; 10 positions agree with TRBD1. The length of the CDR3 is 14 residues. Germline V gene sequence: CDR1 SEHNR, CDR2 FQNEAQ (reference sequence). J gave up 5 bases and V 5 bases, and 3 bases lay outside the gene matches. The whole variable domain, remainder taken from reference TRBV7-9 and TRBJ1-5, is DTGVSQNPRHKITKRGQNVTFRCDPISEHNRLYWYRQTLGQGPEFLTYFQNEAQLEKSRLLSDRFSAERPKGSFSTLEIQRTEQGDSAMYLCASSNGTGDQPQHFGDGTRLSIL.

For this clonotype: A much larger clone is a single base away; this may be a read error. The CDR3, as DNA: TGTGCCAGCACCTCACACACAGATACGCAGTATTTT. It translates to CASTSHTDTQYF. This chain joins TRBV12-3 or TRBV12-4 and TRBJ2-3, with D unresolved. Trimming took 7 bases from V and 2 from J, leaving 7 bases between them. This CDR3 is 12 amino acids long.

This chain uses TRBV7-9 with TRBJ2-3; weak D call: TRBD2 (5 bases). Trimming shortened V by 5 bases and J by 5 bases, and 11 bases separated the two germline ends. The CDR3 covers 13 residues. Germline V gene sequence: CDR1 SEHNR, CDR2 FQNEAQ (reference sequence). The CDR3 region is CASSPRGRDTQYF. CDR3 nucleotides: TGTGCCAGCAGCCCCCGGGGAAGAGATACGCAGTATTTT.

There are a few counts of this clonotype. The genes are TRBV20-1 and TRBJ2-7; a weak D match, TRBD1 (6 bases). Germline-derived CDR1 and CDR2 are DFQATT and SNEGSKA (reference sequence). The ends were cut back, 5 bases at V and 0 bases at J, with 11 bases in the middle. The CDR3 sequence is 13 residues long. The CDR3 coding sequence is TGCAGTGCTCTCCGACAGGACTCCTACGAGCAGTACTTC. Its translation is CSALRQDSYEQYF.

This rearrangement joins TRBV5-3 to TRBJ2-3, with TRBD2 identical over 10 bases. TRBV5-3 is recorded as an ORF, its role being uncertain. This CDR3 has 18 residues. Losses at the gene ends were 8 bases for V and 6 bases for J; bases not matched to a gene: 21. In DNA form, the CDR3 reads TGTGCCAGCTGCCCGATAGGGGCCCTAGCGGGAGTTTCGGATACGCAGTATTTT. Amino acid sequence: CASCPIGALAGVSDTQYF.

The V and J genes are TRBV4-2 and TRBJ2-7, with no clear D. With 0 bases removed from V and 6 bases from J, the gap between germline ends came to 9 bases. Germline V gives CDR1 LGHNA, CDR2 YNFKEQ. The CDR3 totals 13 residues. The CDR3 protein is CASSQELRSEQYF. The CDR3 DNA reads TGTGCCAGCAGCCAAGAATTACGTTCCGAGCAGTACTTC.

As regards this clonotype: A much bigger clone sits one base away, suggesting this may be a read error. The genes are TRBV20-1 and TRBJ1-5; D uncertain. V was trimmed by 3 bases and J by 3 bases, leaving 15 bases between them. The V gene's germline CDR1 is DFQATT and CDR2 SNEGSKA (reference sequence). This CDR3 has 15 residues. The CDR3 loop reads CSASDPTANNQPQHF. The DNA of the CDR3 is TGCAGTGCTAGCGACCCCACGGCAAACAATCAGCCCCAGCATTTT.

Remarks on this clonotype: It may be a read error: a sequence one base away is much more abundant. The chain employs TRBV29-1 and TRBJ1-1, with no clear D. Trimming took 5 bases from V and 3 from J, leaving 7 bases between them. There are 11 residues in the CDR3. CDR1 is SQVTM and CDR2 is ANQGSEA in the germline V gene. CDR3 loop: CSVYMDTEAFF. The DNA for the CDR3 is TGCAGCGTTTATATGGACACTGAAGCTTTCTTT.

This clonotype was recorded at least ten times. V usage is TRBV12-3 or TRBV12-4 and J usage is TRBJ2-5, with D hard to call. CDR3 length: 17 amino acids. With 2 bases removed from V and 0 bases from J, the gap between germline ends came to 16 bases. Written as DNA, the CDR3 is TGTGCCAGCAGTTTAAAATTTCTGGACCAGTACCAAGAGACCCAGTACTTC. It translates to CASSLKFLDQYQETQYF.

The sample holds a few counts of this clonotype. The chain has TRBV4-1 and TRBJ2-5; no reliable D call. The CDR3 extends over 13 amino acids. Germline V lookup: CDR1 MGHRA, CDR2 YSYEKL. Trimming removed 4 bases from V and 4 bases from J, with 10 bases in between. The CDR3 reads CASSPTVGETQYF. CDR3 nucleotides: TGCGCCAGCAGCCCCACAGTTGGAGAGACCCAGTACTTC.

About this clonotype: Possible read error: a much larger clone is one base away. V gene TRBV7-2 combines with J gene TRBJ2-7; 7 positions agree with TRBD2. The J segment lost 5 bases and the V segment lost 5 bases, leaving 15 bases of the junction unmatched. This CDR3 region has 16 residues. Germline V lookup: CDR1 SGHTA, CDR2 FQGNSA. In DNA form, the CDR3 reads TGTGCCAGCAGCGTAGTTGCGGGAGAGCTCCTCAACGAGCAGTACTTC. Translation: CASSVVAGELLNEQYF.

Comments on this clonotype: Because the CDR3 is missing its conserved closing phenylalanine or tryptophan, this is likely a read error. The chain recombines TRBV5-3 with TRBJ2-7; TRBD2 aligns across 10 bases. TRBV5-3 is labeled an ORF, and its function is uncertain. This CDR3 has 14 residues. Here the CDR3 reads CASSLGLASYEQYS. CDR3 DNA: TGTGCCAGCAGCTTGGGACTAGCGAGCTACGAGCAGTACTCC.

The chain joins TRBV19 to TRBJ1-1; TRBD1 matches 11 bases. CDR1 is LNHDA and CDR2 is SQIVND in the germline V gene (reference sequence). There are 19 residues in the CDR3. Losses at the gene ends were 4 bases for V and 0 bases for J; bases not matched to a gene: 13. The CDR3 DNA sequence: TGTGCCAGTAGTAGAGGACAGGGGGCGACGGTCTGGATGAACACTGAAGCTTTCTTT. Its translation is CASSRGQGATVWMNTEAFF.

The genes are TRBV7-9 and TRBJ2-1, with D perhaps matching TRBD2 (6 bases). The CDR3 sequence is 15 residues long. Germline values: CDR1 SEHNR, CDR2 FQNEAQ (reference sequence). V was shortened by 5 bases and J by 2 bases, with 13 bases between the two germline ends. CDR3 coding DNA: TGTGCCAGCAGCCGGTCGGAGGGCGCCTACAATGAGCAGTTCTTC. Its protein is CASSRSEGAYNEQFF.